A single sample is the source of the 18 T cell receptor beta chains below, sequenced in a study of CD4 and CD8 cells across lung adenocarcinoma regions (dated by TCRdb to the late 2010s). The library was generated by PCR. The sequencer listed for this sample is HiSeq X Ten. The public reads were reanalyzed by TCRdb: fastp trimming at Q25, MiXCR alignment, in-frame beta chains only. Rows merge per CDR3 protein into single entries with the most common DNA and genes. The sample contains 3,000 to 4,000 distinct CDR3 sequences, around three fifths of them found a single time. Roughly 18% of the sample is in the top ten clones. Sequenced input: CD4+ T cells from the margin of a lung tumor. Taken with the paper, the label for cell subset or site translates to: tumor margin region. The receptors come from a male donor with lung adenocarcinoma. The CD4 and CD8 labels of this study may be unreliable.

As concerns this clonotype: One end of the junction fails to match germline, which may point to a read error. J is TRBJ2-4 and V is TRBV6-1; D possibly uses TRBD1 or TRBD2 (6 bases each). CDR1 is MNHNS and CDR2 is SASEGT in the germline V gene. The CDR3 is made up of 15 amino acids. CDR3 protein: CASSRGLGGKNIQYF. CDR3 sequence (DNA): TGTGCCAGCAGTCGGGGGCTGGGAGGCAAAAACATTCAGTATTTC.

The rearrangement uses TRBV6-1 and TRBJ2-1; 8 bases match TRBD2. The V segment lost 6 bases and the J segment 2 bases; nucleotides outside the gene matches: 12. Germline CDR1 reads MNHNS; CDR2 reads SASEGT. The CDR3 loop spans 17 amino acids. CDR3 loop: CASSTRYTSGTYNEQFF. The CDR3 nucleotides read TGTGCCAGCAGCACGCGGTACACTAGCGGAACCTACAATGAGCAGTTCTTC.

This clonotype has a handful of counts. CDR3 DNA: TGTGCCAGCACCGGGGGTCAAAGGGAGGGGAATGAGCAGTTCTTC. This codes for CASTGGQREGNEQFF. J is TRBJ2-1 and V is TRBV12-3 or TRBV12-4, with TRBD2 matching over 7 bases. V shed 7 bases and J 7 bases; nucleotides not matched to a gene: 13. The CDR3 is 15 amino acids.

This clonotype was observed a few times. The gene calls are TRBV6-1 and TRBJ2-1; 12 positions agree with TRBD2. CDR3 length: 16 residues. V dropped 6 bases and J dropped 7; count of bases not matched to a gene: 10. Germline-derived CDR1 and CDR2 are MNHNS and SASEGT. The CDR3: CASSKTPTSGSNEQFF. DNA of the CDR3: TGTGCCAGCAGCAAAACCCCGACTAGCGGGAGTAATGAGCAGTTCTTC.

The chain has TRBV12-3 or TRBV12-4 and TRBJ2-5; 8 nucleotides match TRBD1. Trimming at V came to 4 bases and at J to 1 base, leaving 2 bases not matched to a gene. CDR3 size: 14 residues. The CDR3 sequence is CASSSGTGQETQYF. CDR3 DNA: TGTGCCAGCAGTTCGGGGACAGGCCAAGAGACCCAGTACTTC.

The chain is built from TRBV7-2 and TRBJ2-3; D is possibly TRBD2 (6 bases). TRBJ2-1 matches the DNA end more closely, so the J call is doubtful. The CDR3 contains 14 residues. Germline V gene lookup returns CDR1 SGHTA and CDR2 FQGNSA. CDR3 sequence: CASSSPQRGGVQFF. The CDR3, as DNA: TGTGCCAGCAGCTCTCCCCAACGGGGCGGGGTGCAGTTCTTC.

The rearrangement joins TRBV10-1 to TRBJ2-7; TRBD2 matches 11 bases. Germline-derived CDR1 and CDR2 are WNHNN and SYGVQD (reference sequence). The V segment lost 3 bases and the J segment 2 bases; nucleotides outside the gene matches: 6. The CDR3 contains 16 residues. The CDR3 loop is CASSDSGTSGTYEQYF. DNA for the CDR3: TGCGCCAGCAGTGACTCCGGGACTAGCGGAACCTACGAGCAGTACTTC.

The CDR3 DNA is TGTGCCAGCAACAGGGGAAGGAACACCGGGGAGCTGTTTTTT. This codes for CASNRGRNTGELFF. The chain has TRBV6-2 or TRBV6-3 and TRBJ2-2; TRBD1 matches at 7 bases. The germline CDR1 and CDR2 sequences are MNHEY and SVGEGT. The trim removed 7 bases at V and 1 base at J, leaving 3 bases unmatched. This CDR3 is 14 amino acids long.

This clonotype is categorized as medium-sized (0.01 to 0.1%). The gene calls are TRBV6-1 and TRBJ2-4; TRBD2 might be the D (6 bases). Between the trimmed V and J ends, which lost 3 bases and 1 base, there was a span of 13 bases. Germline values: CDR1 MNHNS, CDR2 SASEGT. This CDR3 comprises 16 residues. The DNA for the CDR3 is TGTGCCAGCAGTGACCCTTCCGGAGGGGCCAAAAACATTCAGTACTTC. This gives the protein CASSDPSGGAKNIQYF.

The rearrangement joins TRBV11-1 to TRBJ2-5; D gene ambiguous. The assigned J gene may be wrong: the sequence end matches TRBJ2-7 better. The CDR3 extends over 12 amino acids. Germline lookup yields CDR1 SGHAT and CDR2 FQDESV (reference sequence). CDR3: CASSLARHEQYF. The CDR3 bases are TGTGCCAGCAGCTTAGCGCGCCACGAGCAGTACTTC.

The chain has TRBV6-1 and TRBJ2-1; perhaps TRBD2 as D (6 bases). The assigned J gene may be wrong: the sequence end matches TRBJ2-7 better. CDR1 and CDR2 (germline): MNHNS, SASEGT. There are 13 residues in the CDR3. CDR3 sequence reads: CASSEGGSYEQYF. The CDR3, as DNA: TGTGCCAGCAGTGAGGGGGGTTCCTACGAGCAGTACTTC.

The chain combines TRBV11-2 with TRBJ2-1, with 7 positions matching TRBD2. The DNA end is a closer match to TRBJ2-7, so the J assignment may be wrong. The CDR3 runs to 15 residues. Germline V gives CDR1 SGHAT, CDR2 FQNNGV. CDR3 amino acids: CASSLALLAEGEQYF. Here the CDR3 DNA reads TGTGCCAGCAGCTTAGCTCTCCTAGCGGAGGGGGAGCAGTACTTC.

The table lists this clonotype with a few counts. This rearrangement joins TRBV6-5 to TRBJ2-1; 12 positions match TRBD2. With V trimmed by 2 bases and J by 7 bases, 3 bases remained unmatched. CDR1 MNHEY and CDR2 SVGAGI come from the germline V gene. CDR3 size: 15 residues. The CDR3 DNA reads TGTGCCAGCAGTTACGATACTAGCGGGAGGAATGAGCAGTTCTTC. The encoded protein is CASSYDTSGRNEQFF.

This clonotype was detected a few times. V gene TRBV6-1 combines with J gene TRBJ2-1; 9 bases are a match to TRBD1. CDR1 and CDR2 (germline): MNHNS, SASEGT. This CDR3 comprises 15 residues. V was clipped by 7 bases and J by 7 bases; unmatched bases: 11. Written as DNA, the CDR3 is TGTGCCAGCACTCCGGGACAGGGCTTACAAAATGAGCAGTTCTTC. It encodes CASTPGQGLQNEQFF.

The chain links TRBV6-2 or TRBV6-3 to TRBJ2-3; TRBD2 aligns across 8 bases. The CDR3 length is 15 residues. V trimming: 3 bases; J trimming: 4 bases; junction bases outside the gene matches: 6. In germline, CDR1 is MNHEY, CDR2 SVGEGT. The CDR3, as DNA: TGTGCCAGCAGTTATGGCGGGAGGACCGCAGATACGCAGTATTTT. Amino acid sequence: CASSYGGRTADTQYF.

With regard to this clonotype: At one end the junction does not follow the germline gene, possibly because of a read error. The chain joins TRBV6-1 to TRBJ2-5, with a tentative D call TRBD2 (5 bases). This CDR3 has 12 residues. The V gene's germline CDR1 is MNHNS and CDR2 SASEGT. The CDR3 region is CASNLAGHNMFF. The CDR3 region has the DNA TGTGCCAGCAACCTAGCCGGGCATAATATGTTCTTC.

This chain joins TRBV6-1 and TRBJ2-1, with 8 bases identical to TRBD2. The assigned J gene may be wrong: the sequence end matches TRBJ2-5 better. This CDR3 has 17 amino acids. Germline V CDR1 and CDR2: MNHNS, SASEGT. The CDR3 nucleotides read TGTGCCAGCAGTCCGCCTGGGACTAGGGGGGAGGTCAGGACCCAGTACTTC. Translating it yields CASSPPGTRGEVRTQYF.

Details on this clonotype: This may stem from a read error, because a much larger clone lies one nucleotide away. The chain is built from TRBV25-1 and TRBJ2-1, with D unclear. The J call could be wrong; TRBJ2-7 is a better fit for the DNA end. The germline CDR1 and CDR2 sequences are MGHDK and SYGVNS. CDR3 length: 12 residues. For the CDR3, the DNA is TGTGCCAGCAGTTCGTCAGGAGATGAGCAGTACTTC. Its translation: CASSSSGDEQYF.